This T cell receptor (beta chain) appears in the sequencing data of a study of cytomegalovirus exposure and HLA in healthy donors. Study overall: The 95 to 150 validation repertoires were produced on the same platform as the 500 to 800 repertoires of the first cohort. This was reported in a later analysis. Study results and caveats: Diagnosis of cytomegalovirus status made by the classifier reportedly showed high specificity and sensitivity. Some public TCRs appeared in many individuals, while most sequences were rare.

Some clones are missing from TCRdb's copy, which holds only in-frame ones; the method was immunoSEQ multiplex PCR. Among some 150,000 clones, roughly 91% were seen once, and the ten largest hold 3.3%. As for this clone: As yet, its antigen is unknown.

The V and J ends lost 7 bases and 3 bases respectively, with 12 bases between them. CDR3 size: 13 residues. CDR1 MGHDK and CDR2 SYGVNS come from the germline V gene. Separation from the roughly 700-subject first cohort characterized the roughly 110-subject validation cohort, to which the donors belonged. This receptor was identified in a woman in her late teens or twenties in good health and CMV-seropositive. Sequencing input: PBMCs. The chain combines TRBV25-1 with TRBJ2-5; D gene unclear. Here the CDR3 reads CASTLFEEETQYF. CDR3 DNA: TGTGCCAGCACCCTCTTCGAGGAAGAGACCCAGTACTTC.